These T cell receptor beta chains were read from a single sample in a study of shared clonotypes between healthy human individuals. Assay: immunoSEQ multiplex PCR; the TCRdb copy retains only in-frame clones and omits some. The sample records 600,000 to 800,000 clones, roughly 72% being singletons. Material for sequencing was memory CD4+ T cells sorted from blood. The receptor set was obtained from a woman between 25 and 40 years old in good health. Each CDR3 is given with its conserved first and last residue. The D gene is left open where the match is weak. Clone sizes are given selectively: once, few, many, or a class where the clone is expanded.

j_call cdr3_length clone_size d_call v_call cdr3_nt cdr3_aa
TRBJ2-3 15 - - TRBV18 TGTGCCAGCTCACCGCCCGGTCTAGGTACAGATACGCAGTATTTT CASSPPGLGTDTQYF
TRBJ2-7 15 few TRBD1 TRBV27 TGTGCCAGCAGTTCACGTCCGGGACAGGGTAAGAAGCAGTACTTC CASSSRPGQGKKQYF
TRBJ1-3 13 - - TRBV7-3 TGTGCCAGCAGCTTGAACGATGGAAACACCATATATTTT CASSLNDGNTIYF
TRBJ1-2 15 - TRBD1 TRBV6-6 TGTGCCAGCAGTAAGCGAACAGGGGGCGACTATGGCTACACCTTC CASSKRTGGDYGYTF
TRBJ2-1 16 - TRBD1 TRBV10-3 TGTGCCACCCAAATAAGTCCCGGGACAGGGAACAATGAGCAGTTCTTC CATQISPGTGNNEQFF
TRBJ1-2 15 - - TRBV19 TGTGCCAGTACCGGGACGCGCACCGGGGGCTATGGCTACACCTTC CASTGTRTGGYGYTF
TRBJ1-3 13 - - TRBV29-1 TGCAGCGTCGTAGACAACAGGGCTCGCACCATATATTTT CSVVDNRARTIYF
TRBJ1-1 13 - - TRBV19 TGTGCCAGTAGATCCCCAGGGCTTACTGAAGCTTTCTTT CASRSPGLTEAFF
TRBJ1-1 14 - TRBD1 TRBV4-1 TGCGCCAGCAGCGCGCCGACAGGGGCCACTGAAGCTTTCTTT CASSAPTGATEAFF
TRBJ2-7 14 - TRBD1 TRBV5-1 TGCGCCAGCAGCCCCGGGACAGGGGCCCAAACGGAGTACTTC CASSPGTGAQTEYF
TRBJ2-2 15 - TRBD2 TRBV2 TGTGCCAGCAGGAAGGCGACGGGAGGCACCGGGGAGCTGTTTTTT CASRKATGGTGELFF
TRBJ2-5 14 - - TRBV7-7 TGTGCCAGCAGCGAGGGAGGGACAAAGGGGACCCAGTACTTC CASSEGGTKGTQYF
TRBJ2-7 13 few - TRBV5-1 TGCGCCAGCAGCCCCCCCCAGAGCTACGAGCAGTACTTC CASSPPQSYEQYF
TRBJ2-1 13 - - TRBV14 TGTGCCAGCAGTCCCACTAATCACAATGAGCAGTTCTTC CASSPTNHNEQFF
TRBJ2-3 15 - - TRBV7-9 TGTGCCAGCAGCTTAGCAGCGGACCTTTCAGATACGCAGTATTTT CASSLAADLSDTQYF
TRBJ1-4 13 - - TRBV30 TGTGCCTGGAGGGAGGGAACTAATGAAAAACTGTTTTTT CAWREGTNEKLFF
TRBJ1-1 16 - TRBD1 TRBV5-1 TGCGCCAGCAGCTTGGGGCCAGGGGGGCCGAACACTGAAGCTTTCTTT CASSLGPGGPNTEAFF
TRBJ2-1 16 - - TRBV28 TGTGCCAGCAGTCCCAACCCCGGACGGGCTTCGGATGAGCAGTTCTTC CASSPNPGRASDEQFF
TRBJ2-7 13 few - TRBV11-2 TGTGCCAGCAGCTTTCCGCCGGCCCCCGAGCAGTACTTC CASSFPPAPEQYF
TRBJ2-7 16 - TRBD2 TRBV6-6 TGTGCCAGCAGTTACCCTAGACTAGCGGGAGTCTACGAGCAGTACTTC CASSYPRLAGVYEQYF